Each of the 18 T cell receptor beta chains below was sequenced from the same sample in a study of early T cells in non-severe SARS-CoV-2 infection. MiXCR was run by TCRdb on the 5' RACE reads, yielding one entry per CDR3 protein. There are 70,000 or so distinct CDR3 sequences in the sample; 4% to 6% occur only once, and 3% to 4% lies in the top ten. Sequencing used whole blood, obtained at baseline. These receptor sequences come from an adult who was a healthcare worker with PCR-confirmed SARS-CoV-2 infection or an uninfected control (not recorded which). The donor label of this sample is uncertain.

This clonotype was detected many times. Mismatch with germline at one junction end may stem from a read error. The chain joins TRBV7-7 to TRBJ2-3, with TRBD2 identical over 8 bases. Germline V gene data show CDR1 as SSHAT and CDR2 as FNYEAQ (reference sequence). CDR3 length: 15 residues. The CDR3: CASSSGGPGTDTQYF. The CDR3 DNA follows: TGTGCTAGCAGCTCGGGGGGGCCGGGCACAGATACGCAGTATTTT.

This clonotype has more than one count but fewer than ten. The CDR3 here is CATSMSIVDRYNSPLHF. The CDR3 DNA sequence: TGTGCCACCAGCATGTCGATAGTTGATCGGTATAATTCACCCCTCCACTTT. The genes are TRBV15 and TRBJ1-6; no clear D gene. The CDR3 covers 17 residues. Trimming removed 4 bases at V and 4 bases at J, with 17 bases between. The germline CDR1 and CDR2 sequences are LNHNV and YYDKDF (reference sequence).

This clonotype was seen a few times. The chain is built from TRBV20-1 and TRBJ1-4; 9 bases fit TRBD1. J lost 8 bases, V lost 1 base, and 8 bases had no gene match. Germline CDR1 DFQATT, CDR2 SNEGSKA (reference sequence). The CDR3 has 15 residues. The CDR3 nucleotides read TGCAGTGCTAGAGGAGGGACAGGGCTGGCCGAAAAACTGTTTTTT. Its protein product is CSARGGTGLAEKLFF.

Many counts were recorded for this clonotype. The chain recombines TRBV12-3 or TRBV12-4 with TRBJ1-1, with TRBD1 as a possible D gene (5 bases). The V end was cut by 3 bases, the J end by 5 bases, with 16 bases between. This CDR3 spans 15 amino acids. CDR3 protein: CASSFGRASGTEAFF. As DNA, the CDR3 is TGTGCCAGCAGTTTCGGCAGGGCATCGGGAACTGAAGCTTTCTTT.

There are a few counts of this clonotype. The chain uses TRBV4-3 and TRBJ2-2; D remains unclear. The CDR3 is 17 amino acids. CDR1 and CDR2 (germline): LGHNA, YSLEER. V lost 1 base to trimming and J lost 3 bases, with 15 bases between them. The CDR3 spells CASSQAHDTIYTGELFF. The CDR3 DNA reads as TGCGCCAGCAGCCAAGCCCATGATACCATCTACACCGGGGAGCTGTTTTTT.

The V call is TRBV5-6, the J call TRBJ2-1; D may be TRBD1 (5 bases). Germline CDR1 reads SGHDT; CDR2 reads YYEEEE. V lost 0 bases and J 9 bases, leaving 10 bases between the germline ends. This CDR3 has 13 amino acids. CDR3 bases: TGTGCCAGCAGCTTGGGCAGGGTGGGTGAGCAGTTCTTC. Protein: CASSLGRVGEQFF.

Ten or more counts support this clonotype. The rearrangement joins TRBV27 to TRBJ1-1; weak D call: TRBD1 (6 bases). CDR3 length: 13 amino acids. Germline V gene data show CDR1 as MNHEY and CDR2 as SMNVEV (reference sequence). The V end was cut by 5 bases, the J end by 1 base, with 8 bases between. CDR3: CASSPGQNTEAFF. Written as DNA, the CDR3 is TGTGCCAGCAGTCCGGGACAGAACACTGAAGCTTTCTTT.

This clonotype showed up many times. The rearrangement joins TRBV7-2 to TRBJ1-5; no clear D. V was cut by 6 bases and J by 2 bases, with 11 bases left in between. Germline V gene sequence: CDR1 SGHTA, CDR2 FQGNSA. The CDR3 length is 14 residues. This CDR3 is CASSQPERNQPQHF. The CDR3 bases are TGTGCCAGCAGTCAACCAGAACGCAATCAGCCCCAGCATTTT.

At least ten counts were recorded for this clonotype. The chain uses TRBV20-1 and TRBJ2-1, with a tentative D call TRBD1 (5 bases). V shed 5 bases and J shed 9 bases, with 11 bases lying between them. The germline gives CDR1 DFQATT, CDR2 SNEGSKA (reference sequence). The CDR3 extends over 11 amino acids. The CDR3 sequence is CSAPRQGEQFF. The CDR3 bases are TGCAGTGCTCCCCGGCAGGGTGAGCAGTTCTTC.

This clonotype showed up many times. The rearrangement joins TRBV11-1 to TRBJ2-3, with a possible D match to TRBD2 (6 bases). CDR3 length: 16 amino acids. V was trimmed by 5 bases and J by 1 base, leaving 16 bases between them. Germline V lookup: CDR1 SGHAT, CDR2 FQDESV (reference sequence). The CDR3 sequence is CASSPMAGWGTDTQYF. CDR3 nucleotide sequence: TGTGCCAGCAGCCCAATGGCGGGGTGGGGCACAGATACGCAGTATTTT.

As concerns this clonotype: Since a much larger clone is just one base distant, this may be a read error. The rearrangement uses TRBV4-1 and TRBJ1-2; the D gene is possibly TRBD1 (6 bases). The CDR3 sequence is 14 residues long. The germline V gene has CDR1 MGHRA and CDR2 YSYEKL. This CDR3 reads CTSSQDRGAWGYTF. Written as DNA, the CDR3 is TGCACCAGCAGCCAAGATCGGGGGGCCTGGGGCTACACCTTC.

This chain connects TRBV7-6 to TRBJ2-2; tentative D call: TRBD1 (7 bases). CDR3 length: 14 amino acids. Trimming took off 7 bases at V and 6 bases at J, with 15 bases between the two ends. Germline V gene data show CDR1 as SGHVS and CDR2 as FNYEAQ. The DNA for the CDR3 is TGTGCCAGCATGCGGGACAGTGGGCCCGGGGAGCTGTTTTTT. This translates into CASMRDSGPGELFF.

In this sample, this clonotype turned up many times. The chain is built from TRBV7-6 and TRBJ2-1; 14 nucleotides line up with TRBD2. The CDR3 is 15 residues long. V gave up 5 bases and J gave up 6 bases; unmatched junction bases: 3. CDR1 is SGHVS, CDR2 FNYEAQ, per germline. The CDR3 DNA follows: TGTGCCAGCAGCAGGACTAGCGGGGGGAGCAATGAGCAGTTCTTC. This sequence encodes CASSRTSGGSNEQFF.

The sample holds many counts of this clonotype. The rearrangement uses TRBV4-3 and TRBJ1-3; D is unresolved. The CDR3 extends over 15 amino acids. Trimming removed 1 base from V and 0 bases from J, with 7 bases in between. Germline CDR1 reads LGHNA; CDR2 reads YSLEER. CDR3 bases: TGCGCCAGCAGCCAAGTTAGCTCCTCTGGAAACACCATATATTTT. Translating gives CASSQVSSSGNTIYF.

This clonotype has ten or more counts. The genes are TRBV27 and TRBJ2-1, with 8 bases fitting TRBD2. The CDR3 is 16 residues long. V trimming: 4 bases; J trimming: 9 bases; junction bases outside the gene matches: 14. Germline CDR1 and CDR2: MNHEY and SMNVEV (reference sequence). The CDR3 loop is CASSSGLAHMRGEQFF. DNA of the CDR3: TGTGCCAGCAGTTCCGGACTAGCACATATGAGGGGTGAGCAGTTCTTC.

The chain carries TRBV11-2 and TRBJ2-2; D unclear. The CDR3 extends over 12 amino acids. Germline V gives CDR1 SGHAT, CDR2 FQNNGV. The V end lost 0 bases, the J end lost 6 bases, and 2 bases lay between the germline ends. This chain's CDR3 is CASSLDSGELFF. The CDR3 DNA reads as TGTGCCAGCAGCTTAGACTCCGGGGAGCTGTTTTTT.

This chain links TRBV7-2 with TRBJ2-2, with unresolved D. Trimming cost V 4 bases and J 4 bases, with 16 bases left between them. The CDR3 consists of 16 residues. Germline V gives CDR1 SGHTA, CDR2 FQGNSA. For the CDR3, the DNA is TGTGCCAGCAGCTCGGATTATAGGATCCCCACCGGGGAGCTGTTTTTT. Translation gives CASSSDYRIPTGELFF.

This clonotype was picked up a small number of times. The CDR3, as DNA: TGTGCCAGCAGTTTACGACAGGAATTCACCGGGGAGCTGTTTTTT. Protein: CASSLRQEFTGELFF. This chain joins TRBV12-3 or TRBV12-4 and TRBJ2-2; possibly TRBD1 for D (6 bases). The CDR3 runs to 15 residues. The ends were cut back, 2 bases at V and 4 bases at J, with 11 bases in the middle.